Sequencing of this T cell receptor beta chain was carried out in a study of cytomegalovirus exposure and HLA in healthy donors. Study results and caveats: Per a later analysis, HLA-associated TCR beta chains showed more clonal expansion than other, equally common TCR beta chains.

A note on this clone: Its cognate antigen is unknown.

In the PCR, 60 Vbeta and 13 Jbeta primers were used. TCRdb keeps only in-frame clones here, not all; method: immunoSEQ multiplex PCR. Of 110,000 to 150,000 clones detected, about 71% appear once; the ten largest clones hold under 2.5%. The sequence was collected from a woman between 55 and 75 years old in good health and CMV-seropositive. Sequencing used PBMCs.

DNA of the CDR3: TGCGCCAGCAGCTTGGACCCGGGAACGGCCTACGAGCAGTACTTC. Residues: CASSLDPGTAYEQYF. The chain joins TRBV5-1 to TRBJ2-7; perhaps TRBD2 as D (5 bases). The germline V gene has CDR1 SGHRS and CDR2 YFSETQ. Deletions cut 0 bases from V and 2 bases from J, with 12 bases between. The CDR3 spans 15 residues.